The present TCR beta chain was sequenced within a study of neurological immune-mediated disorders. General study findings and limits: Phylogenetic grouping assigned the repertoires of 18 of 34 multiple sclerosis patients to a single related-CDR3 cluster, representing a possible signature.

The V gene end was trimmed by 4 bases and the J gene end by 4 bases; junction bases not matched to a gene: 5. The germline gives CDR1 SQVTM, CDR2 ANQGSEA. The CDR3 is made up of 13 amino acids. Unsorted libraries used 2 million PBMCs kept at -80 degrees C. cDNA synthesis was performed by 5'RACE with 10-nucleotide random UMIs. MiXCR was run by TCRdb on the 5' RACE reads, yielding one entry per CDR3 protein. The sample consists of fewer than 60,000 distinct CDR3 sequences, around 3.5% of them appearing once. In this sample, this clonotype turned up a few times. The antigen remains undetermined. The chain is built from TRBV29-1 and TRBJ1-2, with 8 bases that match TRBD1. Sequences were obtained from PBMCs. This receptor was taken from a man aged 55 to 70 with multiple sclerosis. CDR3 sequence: CSVVGQGGYGYTF. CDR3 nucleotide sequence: TGCAGCGTTGTAGGACAGGGAGGCTATGGCTACACCTTC.